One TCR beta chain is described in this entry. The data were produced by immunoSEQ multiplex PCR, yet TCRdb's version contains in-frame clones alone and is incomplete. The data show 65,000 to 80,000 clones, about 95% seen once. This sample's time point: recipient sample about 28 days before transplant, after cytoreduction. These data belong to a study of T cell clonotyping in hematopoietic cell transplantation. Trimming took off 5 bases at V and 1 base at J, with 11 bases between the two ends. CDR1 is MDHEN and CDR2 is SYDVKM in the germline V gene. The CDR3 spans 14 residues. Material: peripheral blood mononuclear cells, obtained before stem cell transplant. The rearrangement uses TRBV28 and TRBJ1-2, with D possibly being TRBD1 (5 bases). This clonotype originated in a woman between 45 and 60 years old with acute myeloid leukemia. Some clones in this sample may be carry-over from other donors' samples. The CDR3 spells CASSPGTVNYGYTF. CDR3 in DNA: TGTGCCAGCAGTCCAGGGACGGTTAACTATGGCTACACCTTC.